The rows below give T cell receptor beta chains drawn from one sample of a study of beta chain features in type 1 diabetes. TCRdb keeps only in-frame clones here, not all; method: immunoSEQ multiplex PCR. The sample has fewer than 400,000 clones; about a tenth are singletons. Input material: central memory CD4+ T cells from blood. Source of these receptors: a man aged 25-40 years with type 1 diabetes. The CDR3 runs from the conserved cysteine through the conserved F or W. The order of the fields is V gene, D gene, J gene, clone size, CDR3 protein, CDR3 DNA. The D gene is left open where the match is weak. Size tells how often a clone was seen (once, few, many) or the class of an expanded clone, and some rows leave it out.

V gene: TRBV2
D gene: -
J gene: TRBJ1-1
clone size: few
CDR3 protein: CASTLSRTDTEAFF
CDR3 DNA: TGTGCCAGCACCCTGAGCCGGACGGACACTGAAGCTTTCTTT

V gene: TRBV2
D gene: TRBD1
J gene: TRBJ2-5
clone size: few
CDR3 protein: CASRVTGGDDQETQYF
CDR3 DNA: TGTGCCAGCAGAGTGACAGGGGGCGATGACCAAGAGACCCAGTACTTC

V gene: TRBV5-8
D gene: -
J gene: TRBJ2-7
clone size: -
CDR3 protein: CASSLRRTISYEQYF
CDR3 DNA: TGTGCCAGCAGCTTAAGGCGGACTATTTCCTACGAGCAGTACTTC

V gene: TRBV11-3
D gene: -
J gene: TRBJ2-3
clone size: -
CDR3 protein: CASSLGSGRGTDTQYF
CDR3 DNA: TGTGCCAGCAGCTTAGGTTCAGGGCGCGGCACAGATACGCAGTATTTT

V gene: TRBV30
D gene: TRBD2
J gene: TRBJ2-7
clone size: -
CDR3 protein: CAWSDPGGTYEQYF
CDR3 DNA: TGTGCCTGGAGTGACCCCGGGGGGACCTACGAGCAGTACTTC

V gene: TRBV12-5
D gene: -
J gene: TRBJ1-2
clone size: few
CDR3 protein: CASGSSLGGYTF
CDR3 DNA: TGTGCTAGTGGTTCCTCCCTGGGTGGCTACACCTTC

V gene: TRBV21-1
D gene: -
J gene: TRBJ2-5
clone size: many
CDR3 protein: CASSKVGGKQETQYF
CDR3 DNA: TGTGCCAGCAGCAAAGTCGGCGGGAAGCAAGAGACCCAGTACTTC

V gene: TRBV7-8
D gene: -
J gene: TRBJ2-3
clone size: -
CDR3 protein: CASSLGLTVDTQYF
CDR3 DNA: TGTGCCAGCAGCTTAGGTTTAACTGTGGATACGCAGTATTTT

V gene: TRBV7-2
D gene: -
J gene: TRBJ2-5
clone size: -
CDR3 protein: CASSLMVTETQYF
CDR3 DNA: TGTGCCAGCAGCTTAATGGTAACAGAGACCCAGTACTTC

V gene: TRBV7-2
D gene: -
J gene: TRBJ1-5
clone size: -
CDR3 protein: CASSLGQSHQPQHF
CDR3 DNA: TGTGCCAGCAGCTTAGGTCAGAGCCATCAGCCCCAGCATTTT

V gene: TRBV28
D gene: -
J gene: TRBJ1-4
clone size: many
CDR3 protein: CANGEEEKLFF
CDR3 DNA: TGTGCCAACGGGGAGGAAGAAAAACTGTTTTTT

V gene: TRBV6-5
D gene: -
J gene: TRBJ1-2
clone size: few
CDR3 protein: CATDRAYPNYGYTF
CDR3 DNA: TGTGCCACCGACCGGGCTTACCCCAACTATGGCTACACCTTC

V gene: TRBV9
D gene: TRBD1
J gene: TRBJ2-6
clone size: few
CDR3 protein: CASSVGLDRGSSGANVLTF
CDR3 DNA: TGTGCCAGCAGCGTAGGATTGGACAGGGGGAGCTCTGGGGCCAACGTCCTGACTTTC

V gene: TRBV7-2
D gene: -
J gene: TRBJ1-6
clone size: -
CDR3 protein: CASSLEDLYNSPLHF
CDR3 DNA: TGTGCCAGCAGCTTAGAGGACCTCTATAATTCACCCCTCCACTTT

V gene: TRBV7-2
D gene: -
J gene: TRBJ2-7
clone size: few
CDR3 protein: CASSATLGPYEQYF
CDR3 DNA: TGTGCCAGCAGCGCCACCTTGGGCCCTTACGAGCAGTACTTC

V gene: TRBV7-2
D gene: TRBD2
J gene: TRBJ2-1
clone size: few
CDR3 protein: CASSLERGSLNEQFF
CDR3 DNA: TGTGCCAGCAGCTTAGAGCGGGGGTCCCTCAATGAGCAGTTCTTC

V gene: TRBV7-9
D gene: -
J gene: TRBJ1-1
clone size: few
CDR3 protein: CVAAGSNTEAFF
CDR3 DNA: TGTGTCGCGGCAGGCTCGAACACTGAAGCTTTCTTT

V gene: TRBV7-2
D gene: -
J gene: TRBJ1-2
clone size: few
CDR3 protein: CASSLASTNYGYTF
CDR3 DNA: TGTGCCAGCAGCTTAGCGAGCACTAACTATGGCTACACCTTC

V gene: TRBV9
D gene: TRBD1
J gene: TRBJ1-6
clone size: few
CDR3 protein: CASSAGQGDSPLHF
CDR3 DNA: TGTGCCAGCAGCGCGGGACAGGGTGATTCACCCCTCCACTTT

V gene: TRBV7-9
D gene: -
J gene: TRBJ2-7
clone size: -
CDR3 protein: CASSLNQGGEQYF
CDR3 DNA: TGTGCCAGCAGCCTGAACCAGGGGGGCGAGCAGTACTTC

V gene: TRBV6-5
D gene: -
J gene: TRBJ2-7
clone size: few
CDR3 protein: CAISEKGYEQYF
CDR3 DNA: TGTGCCATCAGTGAGAAGGGCTACGAGCAGTACTTC

V gene: TRBV7-2
D gene: TRBD1
J gene: TRBJ2-5
clone size: -
CDR3 protein: CASSLGDRGWETQYF
CDR3 DNA: TGTGCCAGCAGCTTAGGAGACAGGGGGTGGGAGACCCAGTACTTC

V gene: TRBV7-9
D gene: -
J gene: TRBJ1-1
clone size: -
CDR3 protein: CASSPFGTEAFF
CDR3 DNA: TGTGCCAGCAGCCCGTTCGGGACAGAAGCTTTCTTT

V gene: TRBV5-1
D gene: TRBD2
J gene: TRBJ2-3
clone size: few
CDR3 protein: CASQRDLRTDTQYF
CDR3 DNA: TGCGCCAGCCAGCGGGACCTCCGCACAGATACGCAGTATTTT

V gene: TRBV25-1
D gene: -
J gene: TRBJ2-7
clone size: few
CDR3 protein: CASSTGLSYEQYF
CDR3 DNA: TGTGCCAGCAGTACAGGGTTAAGCTACGAGCAGTACTTC

V gene: TRBV6-5
D gene: TRBD1
J gene: TRBJ1-2
clone size: -
CDR3 protein: CASRTGQGVNYGYTF
CDR3 DNA: TGTGCCAGCAGGACTGGACAGGGGGTTAACTATGGCTACACCTTC

V gene: TRBV5-6
D gene: TRBD1
J gene: TRBJ2-6
clone size: -
CDR3 protein: CASSRQGPNVLTF
CDR3 DNA: TGTGCCAGCAGCCGACAGGGCCCCAACGTCCTGACTTTC

V gene: TRBV5-1
D gene: TRBD1
J gene: TRBJ2-7
clone size: few
CDR3 protein: CASSPVSDRATHEQYF
CDR3 DNA: TGCGCCAGCAGCCCGGTATCGGACAGGGCGACCCACGAGCAGTACTTC

V gene: TRBV5-5
D gene: TRBD1
J gene: TRBJ1-1
clone size: -
CDR3 protein: CASSPDRARGGTEAFF
CDR3 DNA: TGTGCCAGCAGCCCCGACAGGGCACGGGGCGGCACTGAAGCTTTCTTT

V gene: TRBV7-9
D gene: TRBD2
J gene: TRBJ2-7
clone size: many
CDR3 protein: CASTKAGGYEQYF
CDR3 DNA: TGTGCCAGCACCAAAGCGGGGGGCTACGAGCAGTACTTC

V gene: TRBV5-1
D gene: -
J gene: TRBJ2-3
clone size: few
CDR3 protein: CASSGGGSTDTQYF
CDR3 DNA: TGCGCCAGCAGCGGAGGGGGGAGCACAGATACGCAGTATTTT

V gene: TRBV5-6
D gene: TRBD1
J gene: TRBJ1-1
clone size: -
CDR3 protein: CASSYDRVTTEAFF
CDR3 DNA: TGTGCCAGCAGTTATGACAGGGTGACCACTGAAGCTTTCTTT

V gene: TRBV10-1
D gene: -
J gene: TRBJ2-1
clone size: few
CDR3 protein: CASSDFVGGLNEQFF
CDR3 DNA: TGCGCCAGCAGTGATTTCGTGGGGGGGCTTAATGAGCAGTTCTTC

V gene: TRBV6-5
D gene: -
J gene: TRBJ1-1
clone size: few
CDR3 protein: CASKGRLNTEAFF
CDR3 DNA: TGTGCCAGCAAGGGACGACTGAACACTGAAGCTTTCTTT

V gene: TRBV5-1
D gene: TRBD1
J gene: TRBJ1-2
clone size: few
CDR3 protein: CASSFKEGAQSSGGYTF
CDR3 DNA: TGCGCCAGCAGCTTTAAGGAGGGGGCGCAGAGTAGTGGTGGCTACACCTTC

V gene: TRBV11-3
D gene: -
J gene: TRBJ2-7
clone size: few
CDR3 protein: CASSADIGEQYF
CDR3 DNA: TGTGCCAGCAGCGCAGACATTGGCGAGCAGTACTTC

V gene: TRBV7-8
D gene: TRBD1
J gene: TRBJ2-2
clone size: few
CDR3 protein: CASSQPQGAGELFF
CDR3 DNA: TGTGCCAGCAGCCAACCACAGGGGGCCGGGGAGCTGTTTTTT

V gene: TRBV13
D gene: TRBD1
J gene: TRBJ2-7
clone size: few
CDR3 protein: CASSLGQGIPYEQYF
CDR3 DNA: TGTGCCAGCAGCTTGGGACAGGGTATCCCCTACGAGCAGTACTTC

V gene: TRBV11-3
D gene: -
J gene: TRBJ2-6
clone size: -
CDR3 protein: CASSLAGSGANVLTF
CDR3 DNA: TGTGCCAGCAGCTTAGCGGGGTCTGGGGCCAACGTCCTGACTTTC

V gene: TRBV10-2
D gene: TRBD1
J gene: TRBJ2-5
clone size: many
CDR3 protein: CASSQGVETQYF
CDR3 DNA: TGCGCCAGCAGTCAGGGGGTAGAGACCCAGTACTTC

V gene: TRBV5-1
D gene: -
J gene: TRBJ2-7
clone size: -
CDR3 protein: CASSPITRSLSYEQYF
CDR3 DNA: TGCGCCAGCAGCCCAATAACAAGGAGCCTCTCCTACGAGCAGTACTTC

V gene: TRBV7-2
D gene: TRBD1
J gene: TRBJ1-1
clone size: many
CDR3 protein: CASRTNQGGYTEAFF
CDR3 DNA: TGTGCCAGCAGAACAAACCAGGGGGGGTACACTGAAGCTTTCTTT

V gene: TRBV25-1
D gene: -
J gene: TRBJ2-7
clone size: -
CDR3 protein: CASSESGTAYEQYF
CDR3 DNA: TGTGCCAGCAGTGAATCGGGTACCGCCTACGAGCAGTACTTC

V gene: TRBV30
D gene: -
J gene: TRBJ2-7
clone size: -
CDR3 protein: CAWRSALLYEQYF
CDR3 DNA: TGTGCCTGGAGGTCGGCTCTACTCTACGAGCAGTACTTC

V gene: TRBV19
D gene: -
J gene: TRBJ1-5
clone size: few
CDR3 protein: CASSGPGNHQPQHF
CDR3 DNA: TGTGCCAGTAGCGGACCAGGGAACCATCAGCCCCAGCATTTT

V gene: TRBV7-9
D gene: -
J gene: TRBJ2-7
clone size: -
CDR3 protein: CASSPEPNEQYF
CDR3 DNA: TGTGCCAGCAGCCCCGAGCCCAACGAGCAGTACTTC

V gene: TRBV29-1
D gene: TRBD1
J gene: TRBJ1-1
clone size: few
CDR3 protein: CSGGQGKTEAFF
CDR3 DNA: TGCAGCGGTGGACAGGGCAAAACTGAAGCTTTCTTT

V gene: TRBV29-1
D gene: TRBD2
J gene: TRBJ2-3
clone size: few
CDR3 protein: CSVSGGPRTDTQYF
CDR3 DNA: TGCAGCGTCAGCGGGGGGCCCCGCACAGATACGCAGTATTTT

V gene: TRBV7-8
D gene: -
J gene: TRBJ2-2
clone size: many
CDR3 protein: CASSASRVGELFF
CDR3 DNA: TGTGCCAGCAGCGCATCCAGGGTTGGGGAGCTGTTTTTT

V gene: TRBV19
D gene: TRBD1
J gene: TRBJ2-3
clone size: -
CDR3 protein: CASSILGQGSTDTQYF
CDR3 DNA: TGTGCCAGTAGTATATTGGGACAGGGGAGCACAGATACGCAGTATTTT

V gene: TRBV30
D gene: TRBD1
J gene: TRBJ1-2
clone size: few
CDR3 protein: CAWKSGQGEGGYTF
CDR3 DNA: TGTGCCTGGAAGTCGGGACAGGGGGAAGGCGGCTACACCTTC

V gene: TRBV7-9
D gene: TRBD1
J gene: TRBJ1-2
clone size: -
CDR3 protein: CASNRDRENGYTF
CDR3 DNA: TGTGCCAGCAACCGAGACAGGGAGAATGGCTACACCTTC

V gene: TRBV10-3
D gene: -
J gene: TRBJ2-4
clone size: many
CDR3 protein: CAISESGTGLNIQYF
CDR3 DNA: TGTGCCATCAGTGAGTCCGGGACTGGGCTGAACATTCAGTACTTC

V gene: TRBV30
D gene: -
J gene: TRBJ2-7
clone size: few
CDR3 protein: CAWNKGRSYEQYF
CDR3 DNA: TGTGCCTGGAATAAGGGCCGATCCTACGAGCAGTACTTC

V gene: TRBV18
D gene: TRBD2
J gene: TRBJ2-2
clone size: many
CDR3 protein: CASSPQVTSGSTGELFF
CDR3 DNA: TGTGCCAGCTCACCACAAGTAACTAGCGGGTCCACCGGGGAGCTGTTTTTT

V gene: TRBV7-2
D gene: TRBD1
J gene: TRBJ2-7
clone size: few
CDR3 protein: CASSFDRDLSYEQYF
CDR3 DNA: TGTGCCAGCAGCTTCGACAGGGACCTTTCCTACGAGCAGTACTTC

V gene: TRBV6-1
D gene: TRBD1
J gene: TRBJ1-2
clone size: few
CDR3 protein: CASSESVTGWGYTF
CDR3 DNA: TGTGCCAGCAGTGAGTCTGTGACAGGGTGGGGCTACACCTTC

V gene: TRBV2
D gene: -
J gene: TRBJ2-1
clone size: -
CDR3 protein: CASPRGSSYNEQFF
CDR3 DNA: TGTGCCAGCCCTAGGGGGAGCTCCTACAATGAGCAGTTCTTC

V gene: TRBV6-5
D gene: -
J gene: TRBJ1-5
clone size: few
CDR3 protein: CASSYSGQGPGQPQHF
CDR3 DNA: TGTGCCAGCAGTTACTCTGGTCAGGGGCCGGGTCAGCCCCAGCATTTT